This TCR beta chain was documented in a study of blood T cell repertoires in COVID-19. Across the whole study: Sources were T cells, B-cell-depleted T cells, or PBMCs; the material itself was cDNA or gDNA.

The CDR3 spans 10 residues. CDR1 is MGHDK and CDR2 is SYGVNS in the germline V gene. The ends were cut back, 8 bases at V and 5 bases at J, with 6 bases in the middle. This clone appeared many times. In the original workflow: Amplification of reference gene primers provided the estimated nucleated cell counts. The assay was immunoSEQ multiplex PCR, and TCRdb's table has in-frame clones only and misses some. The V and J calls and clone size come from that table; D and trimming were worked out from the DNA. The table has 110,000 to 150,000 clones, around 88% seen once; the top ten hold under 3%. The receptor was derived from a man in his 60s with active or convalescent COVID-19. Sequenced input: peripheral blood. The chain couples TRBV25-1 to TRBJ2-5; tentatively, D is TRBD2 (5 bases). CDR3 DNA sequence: TGTGCCAGCCGAGGGGAGACCCAGTACTTC. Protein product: CASRGETQYF.